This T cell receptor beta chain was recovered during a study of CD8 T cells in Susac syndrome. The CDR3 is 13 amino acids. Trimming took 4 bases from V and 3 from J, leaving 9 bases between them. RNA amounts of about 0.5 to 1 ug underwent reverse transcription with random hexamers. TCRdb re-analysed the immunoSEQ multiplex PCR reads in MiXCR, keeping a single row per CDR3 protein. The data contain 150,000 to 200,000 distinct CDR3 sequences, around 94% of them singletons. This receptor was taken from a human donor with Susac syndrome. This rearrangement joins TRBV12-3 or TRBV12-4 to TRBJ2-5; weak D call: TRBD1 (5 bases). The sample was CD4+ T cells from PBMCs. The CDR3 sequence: CASSWGGKETQYF. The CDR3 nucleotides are TGTGCCAGCAGTTGGGGCGGAAAAGAGACCCAGTACTTC.